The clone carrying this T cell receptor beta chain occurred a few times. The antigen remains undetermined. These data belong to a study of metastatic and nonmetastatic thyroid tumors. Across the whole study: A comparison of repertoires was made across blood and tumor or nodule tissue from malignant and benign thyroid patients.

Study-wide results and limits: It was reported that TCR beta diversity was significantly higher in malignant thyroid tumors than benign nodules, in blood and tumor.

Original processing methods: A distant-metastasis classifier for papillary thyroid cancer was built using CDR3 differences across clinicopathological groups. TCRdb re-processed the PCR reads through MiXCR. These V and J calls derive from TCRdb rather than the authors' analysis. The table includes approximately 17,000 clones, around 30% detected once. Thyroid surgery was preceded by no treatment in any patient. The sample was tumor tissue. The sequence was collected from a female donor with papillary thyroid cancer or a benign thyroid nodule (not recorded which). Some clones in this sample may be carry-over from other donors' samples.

This chain's CDR3 is CASSFGTGLQEQYF. CDR3 bases: TGTGCCAGCAGCTTCGGGACAGGGTTACAAGAGCAGTACTTC. V gene TRBV11-1 combines with J gene TRBJ2-7; TRBD1 agrees at 9 bases. Germline lookup yields CDR1 SGHAT and CDR2 FQDESV (reference sequence). Trimming removed 3 bases from V and 7 bases from J; junction bases left unmatched: 7. This CDR3 contains 14 residues.